The present T cell receptor beta chain was sequenced within a study of T cell responses to AZD1222 COVID-19 vaccine. Only in-frame clones appear in the TCRdb table, and some are missing; sequencing was by immunoSEQ multiplex PCR. Among about 97,000 clones listed, roughly 91% were seen once. V was clipped by 3 bases and J by 4 bases; unmatched bases: 1. Germline V gene data show CDR1 as SEHNR and CDR2 as FQNEAQ (reference sequence). The length of the CDR3 is 14 residues. Source: peripheral blood, taken on day 0 of AZD1222 vaccination. V gene TRBV7-9 combines with J gene TRBJ2-3; 10 bases line up with TRBD1. This TCR came from an adult in good health. CDR3 DNA: TGTGCCAGCAGCTTCGGACAGGGGGCAGATACGCAGTATTTT. It encodes CASSFGQGADTQYF.